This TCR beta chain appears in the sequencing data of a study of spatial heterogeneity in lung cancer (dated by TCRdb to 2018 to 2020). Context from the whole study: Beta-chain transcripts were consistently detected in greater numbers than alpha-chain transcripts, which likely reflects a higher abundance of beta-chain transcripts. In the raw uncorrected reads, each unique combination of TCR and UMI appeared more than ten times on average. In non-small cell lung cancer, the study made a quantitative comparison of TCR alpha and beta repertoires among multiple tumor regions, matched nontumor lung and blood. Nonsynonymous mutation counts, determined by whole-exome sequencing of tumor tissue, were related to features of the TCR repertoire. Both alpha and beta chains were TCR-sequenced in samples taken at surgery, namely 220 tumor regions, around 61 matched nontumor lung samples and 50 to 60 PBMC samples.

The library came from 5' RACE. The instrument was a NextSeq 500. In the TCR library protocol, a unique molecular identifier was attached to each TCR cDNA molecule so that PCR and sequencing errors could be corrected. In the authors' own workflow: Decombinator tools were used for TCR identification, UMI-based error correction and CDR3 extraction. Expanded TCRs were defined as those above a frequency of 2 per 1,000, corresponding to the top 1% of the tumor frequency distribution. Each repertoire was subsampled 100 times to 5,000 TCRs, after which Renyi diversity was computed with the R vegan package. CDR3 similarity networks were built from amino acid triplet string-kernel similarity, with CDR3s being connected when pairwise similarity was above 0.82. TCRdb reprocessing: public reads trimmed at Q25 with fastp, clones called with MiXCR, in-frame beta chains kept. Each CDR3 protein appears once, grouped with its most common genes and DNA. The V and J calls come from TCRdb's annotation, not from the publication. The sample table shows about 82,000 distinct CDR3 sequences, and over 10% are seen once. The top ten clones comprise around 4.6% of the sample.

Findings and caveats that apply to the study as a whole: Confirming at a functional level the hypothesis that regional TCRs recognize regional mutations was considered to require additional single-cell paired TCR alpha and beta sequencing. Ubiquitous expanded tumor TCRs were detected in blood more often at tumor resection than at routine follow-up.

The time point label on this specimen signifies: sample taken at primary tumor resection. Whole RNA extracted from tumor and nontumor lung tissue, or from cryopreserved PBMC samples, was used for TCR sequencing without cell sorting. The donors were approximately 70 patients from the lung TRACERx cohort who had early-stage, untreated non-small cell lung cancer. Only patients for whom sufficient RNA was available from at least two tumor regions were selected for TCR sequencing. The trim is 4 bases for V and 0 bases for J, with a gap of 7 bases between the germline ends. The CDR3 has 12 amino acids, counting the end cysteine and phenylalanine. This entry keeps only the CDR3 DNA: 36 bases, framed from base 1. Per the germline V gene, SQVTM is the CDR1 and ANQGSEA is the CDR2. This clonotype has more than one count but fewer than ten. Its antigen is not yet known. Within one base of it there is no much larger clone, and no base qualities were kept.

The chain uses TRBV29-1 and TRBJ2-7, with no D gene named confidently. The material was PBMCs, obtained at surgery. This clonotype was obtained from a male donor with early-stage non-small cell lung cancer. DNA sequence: TGCAGCGTTGGGGTTTTCTCCTACGAGCAGTACTTC. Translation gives CSVGVFSYEQYF.